This T cell receptor (beta chain) was recovered during a study of T-cell memory formation after mild COVID-19. Study conclusions and caveats: Largely, contracting CD4+ clones fell within CM and EM, and contracting CD8+ clones within EMRA.

Employing constant-segment primers, 5'RACE generated TCR alpha and TCR beta cDNA libraries bearing sample barcodes and UMIs. One entry per CDR3 protein results from TCRdb running MiXCR on the 5' RACE reads. The sample yields roughly 170,000 distinct CDR3 sequences, under 20% seen once. The length of the CDR3 is 15 residues. V shed 1 base and J shed 2 bases, with 12 bases lying between them. Germline assignment: CDR1 SGHTA and CDR2 FQGTGA. This clonotype appeared a few times. Its antigen is currently unknown. The material sequenced was PBMCs or a T cell subset sorted from them (not recorded which). The rearrangement uses TRBV7-3 and TRBJ2-7; a possible D gene is TRBD2 (5 bases). This TCR derives from a man between 18 and 29 years old who had mild COVID-19 (a few samples of this study predate the infection). Cell type and time point are not known. CDR3 nucleotides: TGTGCCAGCAGCTTAAGAAGAGGGCCCCCCTACGAGCAGTACTTC. Translated, it gives CASSLRRGPPYEQYF.